These 15 T cell receptor beta chains share one sample of origin, sequenced in a study of regulatory T cells in long-lasting Graves disease. This sample's time point: newly diagnosed GD, antithyroid drugs for less than 3 months. PBMC-derived RNA was used for the TCR library. According to the study, TCR beta libraries were built with iRepertoire HTBI primers and CDR3-region Arm-PCR. A single record per CDR3 protein comes from TCRdb applying MiXCR to the multiplex PCR reads. The sample has hundreds of thousands of distinct CDR3 sequences; about a sixth are singletons. Here the sequenced sample was peripheral blood mononuclear cells (PBMCs), taken at new diagnosis, from a patient treated with antithyroid drugs. The receptors were gathered from a female donor with Graves disease.

The table lists this clonotype with many counts. The chain couples TRBV4-2 to TRBJ2-1; unclear D gene. V shed 2 bases and J shed 0 bases, with 17 bases lying between them. Germline V gene data show CDR1 as LGHNA and CDR2 as YNFKEQ. CDR3 size: 18 residues. The DNA of the CDR3 is TGTGCCAGCAGCCAATTGAGTTTGGGCGCGTACTCCTACAATGAGCAGTTCTTC. Amino acid sequence: CASSQLSLGAYSYNEQFF.

This clonotype was seen repeatedly, ten times or more. The V gene is TRBV5-1, the J gene TRBJ1-1, with D tentatively TRBD1 (6 bases). CDR3 length equals 14 residues. Trimming left V 4 bases short and J 6 bases short, with 16 bases between. Per germline, CDR1 SGHRS and CDR2 YFSETQ. CDR3 bases: TGCGCCAGCAGCCATGGACAGTACTACTCTGAAGCTTTCTTT. Translated, it gives CASSHGQYYSEAFF.

This clonotype showed up many times. V and J are TRBV2 and TRBJ2-5, with 11 bases fitting TRBD2. Trimming took 3 bases from V and 5 from J; bases not matched to a gene: 5. This CDR3 has 15 amino acids. Germline V gene data show CDR1 as SNHLY and CDR2 as FYNNEI. The DNA for the CDR3 is TGTGCCAGCAGTGACGGGACTAGCGGTGTTGAGACCCAGTACTTC. It specifies CASSDGTSGVETQYF.

This clonotype has a count of ten or more. J is TRBJ2-5 and V is TRBV13; TRBD2 is a possible D gene (6 bases). This CDR3 spans 15 amino acids. Germline values: CDR1 PRHDT, CDR2 FYEKMQ (reference sequence). Trimming stripped 5 bases from V and 5 bases from J, with 18 bases between. CDR3 in amino acids: CASSRSPSGGETQYF. The CDR3 bases are TGTGCCAGCAGCCGATCCCCCAGTGGGGGGGAGACCCAGTACTTC.

This clonotype came up many times. The V call is TRBV28, the J call TRBJ2-3, with D perhaps TRBD1 (5 bases). The CDR3 loop spans 15 amino acids. Trimming removed 6 bases from V and 5 bases from J, with 18 bases in between. Germline CDR1 is MDHEN and CDR2 is SYDVKM. Here the CDR3 reads CASRNPGPGQDTQYF. The CDR3 nucleotides read TGTGCCAGCAGGAATCCGGGCCCCGGACAAGATACGCAGTATTTT.

The rearrangement joins TRBV12-3 or TRBV12-4 to TRBJ2-5, with 12 bases that match TRBD1. CDR3 length: 15 amino acids. Trimming at V came to 3 bases and at J to 4 bases, leaving 3 bases not matched to a gene. The CDR3 DNA follows: TGTGCCAGCAGTTTCCCGGGACAGGGGGCAGAGACCCAGTACTTC. Translated: CASSFPGQGAETQYF.

This clonotype was seen only a few times. The chain carries TRBV12-3 or TRBV12-4 and TRBJ1-2, with D perhaps matching TRBD1 (6 bases). This CDR3 has 13 residues. Deletions cut 6 bases from V and 9 bases from J, with 17 bases between. CDR3 bases: TGTGCCAGCAGCCCAAGAGGGACAACTCGCTACACCTTC. Protein product: CASSPRGTTRYTF.

This sequence joins TRBV5-5 and TRBJ1-4; D possibly corresponds to TRBD1 (6 bases). Per germline, CDR1 SGHKS and CDR2 YYEKEE (reference sequence). The CDR3 is 15 amino acids. Trimming pared 4 bases from V and 7 bases from J, leaving 17 bases between. The DNA for the CDR3 is TGTGCCAGCAGCCCGCTGATACAGGGAGGTGAAAAACTGTTTTTT. Translating gives CASSPLIQGGEKLFF.

At least ten counts were recorded for this clonotype. The chain is built from TRBV28 and TRBJ1-2; no clear D. The CDR3 covers 14 residues. V gave up 10 bases and J gave up 0 bases, with 15 bases separating them. Germline V gene sequence: CDR1 MDHEN, CDR2 SYDVKM. CDR3 loop: CAILASTANYGYTF. In nucleotides, the CDR3 is TGTGCCATCCTCGCTAGTACGGCTAACTATGGCTACACCTTC.

There are many counts of this clonotype. CDR3 amino acids: CASSPSGEANYGYTF. DNA of the CDR3: TGCGCCAGCAGTCCATCAGGGGAAGCTAACTATGGCTACACCTTC. The chain uses TRBV4-1 and TRBJ1-2; D might be TRBD1 (6 bases). CDR3 length: 15 residues. Germline V gives CDR1 MGHRA, CDR2 YSYEKL. The V end lost 6 bases, the J end lost 0 bases, and 14 bases lay between the germline ends.

This clonotype came up many times. The V call is TRBV7-3, the J call TRBJ2-3, with 9 bases lining up with TRBD1. CDR3 length: 16 amino acids. CDR1 is SGHTA, CDR2 FQGTGA, per germline. The trim removed 5 bases at V and 6 bases at J, leaving 12 bases unmatched. CDR3 nucleotide sequence: TGTGCCAGCAGCCCGCGGACAGGGGCTTTAGGCGATACGCAGTATTTT. It is translated as CASSPRTGALGDTQYF. Drawing the rest from reference TRBV7-3 and TRBJ2-3, the complete variable domain is GAGVSQTPSNKVTEKGKYVELRCDPISGHTALYWYRQSLGQGPEFLIYFQGTGAADDSGLPNDRFFAVRPEGSVSTLKIQRTERGDSAVYLCASSPRTGALGDTQYFGPGTRLTVL.

This clonotype was observed many times. The CDR3 sequence is CASSLAGAPEAFF. The CDR3 coding sequence is TGTGCCAGCAGCTTGGCCGGGGCTCCTGAAGCTTTCTTT. This chain connects TRBV5-5 to TRBJ1-1, with a tentative D call TRBD1 (5 bases). CDR3 length equals 13 residues. In germline, CDR1 is SGHKS, CDR2 YYEKEE (reference sequence). V was cut by 0 bases and J by 6 bases, with 9 bases left in between.

At least ten counts were recorded for this clonotype. The V and J genes are TRBV7-7 and TRBJ2-5; D gene unclear. Trimming removed 4 bases at V and 2 bases at J, with 14 bases between. Looked up from germline, CDR1 is SSHAT and CDR2 is FNYEAQ (reference sequence). CDR3 length: 15 residues. In nucleotides, the CDR3 is TGTGCCAGCAGCTCCGGCGGCGGACCTCAAGAGACCCAGTACTTC. This sequence encodes CASSSGGGPQETQYF.

A remark on this clonotype: One base away lies a much larger clone, so this may be a sequencing read error. The gene calls are TRBV5-6 and TRBJ2-7; 7 positions match TRBD2. CDR1 is SGHDT, CDR2 YYEEEE, per germline. There are 17 residues in the CDR3. The CDR3 sequence is CASSQLGIRDYYYERYF. CDR3 coding DNA: TGTGCCAGCAGCCAACTAGGGATCCGGGACTACTACTACGAGCGGTACTTC.

Worth noting for this clonotype: It may be a read error: a sequence one base away is much more abundant. The rearrangement joins TRBV28 to TRBJ2-5; TRBD1 matches at 9 bases. The CDR3 covers 15 residues. CDR1 and CDR2 (germline): MDHEN, SYDVKM. In DNA, the CDR3 is TGTACCAGCAGCTGGGTACGACAGGGGGGATGGACCCAGTACTTC. Translation gives CTSSWVRQGGWTQYF.